Below, 20 T cell receptor beta chains from the same sample are listed, as sequenced in a study of vaccination effects on CD4 cells after COVID-19. Antigen-specific CD4+ T cells were first expanded with viral peptide pools by the ViraFEST assay and only then sequenced. Upon completion of 10 to 11 days in culture, CD4+ T cells were isolated. PCR-confirmed SARS-CoV-2 infection occurred in the person between March and December 2020. Here immunoSEQ multiplex PCR was the method, and the copy in TCRdb shows in-frame clones only, minus some. The sample contains fewer than 30,000 clones, around three quarters of which appear only once. Their antigens remain unidentified. The sequenced sample was CD4+ T cells from PBMCs cultured with HCoV-NL63 spike peptides, obtained before COVID-19 vaccination. These receptors came from a human donor who had a prior SARS-CoV-2 infection.

In its sample, this clone was seen a few times. CDR3 DNA: TGTGCCAGCTCGAGACTAGCCGGCACAGATACGCAGTATTTT. It is translated as CASSRLAGTDTQYF. V is TRBV2 and J is TRBJ2-3; 7 bases are shared with TRBD2. Germline trimming cut 8 bases from V and 1 base from J; bases unmatched to any gene: 6. Germline CDR1 is SNHLY and CDR2 is FYNNEI. The CDR3 covers 14 residues.

This clone showed up just a few times. The chain carries TRBV18 and TRBJ1-2, with 7 bases aligning to TRBD1. The CDR3 is 14 residues long. The V segment lost 0 bases and the J segment 8 bases; nucleotides outside the gene matches: 6. Germline CDR1 KGHSH, CDR2 LQKENI. Here the CDR3 DNA reads TGTGCCAGCTCACCACCACGGCAGGGGGGCGGCTACACCTTC. It translates to CASSPPRQGGGYTF. The full variable domain, rest sourced from reference TRBV18 and TRBJ1-2, is NAGVMQNPRHLVRRRGQEARLRCSPMKGHSHVYWYRQLPEEGLKFMVYLQKENIIDESGMPKERFSAEFPKEGPSILRIQQVVRGDSAAYFCASSPPRQGGGYTFGSGTRLTVV.

The chain is built from TRBV20-1 and TRBJ2-7; the D is unclear. Germline CDR1 and CDR2: DFQATT and SNEGSKA (reference sequence). CDR3 size: 11 residues. Trimming removed 1 base at V and 4 bases at J, with 5 bases between. Written as DNA, the CDR3 is TGCAGTGCTAGAGTGCAGTACGAGCAGTACTTC. Protein: CSARVQYEQYF.

The J gene is TRBJ1-2, the V gene TRBV19, with D unclear. Trimming left V 7 bases short and J 2 bases short, with 11 bases between. The CDR3 sequence is 13 residues long. Germline CDR1 LNHDA, CDR2 SQIVND (reference sequence). The CDR3 nucleotides read TGTGCCAGTATGAAGGGAGAGAACTATGGCTACACCTTC. Its translation is CASMKGENYGYTF.

The chain recombines TRBV6-6 with TRBJ2-4; 7 nucleotides match TRBD1. CDR1 and CDR2 from the germline V gene are MNHNY and SVGAGI (reference sequence). The length of the CDR3 is 13 residues. With V trimmed by 5 bases and J by 5 bases, 3 bases remained unmatched. CDR3 coding DNA: TGTGCCAGCAGTACAGGGGTAGAAAACATTCAGTACTTC. Amino acids: CASSTGVENIQYF.

The chain recombines TRBV2 with TRBJ2-1; D uncertain. Looked up from germline, CDR1 is SNHLY and CDR2 is FYNNEI. The CDR3 consists of 13 residues. The V end was cut by 6 bases, the J end by 0 bases, with 6 bases between. DNA of the CDR3: TGTGCCAGCAGGAGCAGCTCCTACAATGAGCAGTTCTTC. Its protein is CASRSSSYNEQFF.

V is TRBV5-4 and J is TRBJ1-1; D uncertain. The length of the CDR3 is 14 residues. Germline-derived CDR1 and CDR2 are SGHNT and YYREEE (reference sequence). V lost 4 bases, J lost 3 bases, and 13 bases lay in between. The DNA for the CDR3 is TGTGCCAGCAGCCAGGAGGCGATTTACACTGAAGCTTTCTTT. Protein product: CASSQEAIYTEAFF.

This clone turned up a few times. This rearrangement joins TRBV3-1 (or the pseudogene TRBV3-2) to TRBJ2-5; D is unresolved. The CDR3 contains 13 residues. V lost 2 bases and J 5 bases, leaving 9 bases between the germline ends. Germline-derived CDR1 and CDR2 are LGHDT and YNNKEL (reference sequence). The CDR3 reads CASSQHGVETQYF. The CDR3 coding sequence is TGTGCCAGCAGCCAACACGGCGTTGAGACCCAGTACTTC.

Only one count was recorded for this clone. The rearrangement links TRBV5-6 to TRBJ1-2; maybe TRBD1 (5 bases). The V gene lost 2 bases and the J gene lost 7 bases, with 15 bases spanning the gap. The CDR3 has 14 amino acids. Per germline, CDR1 SGHDT and CDR2 YYEEEE. The CDR3 DNA reads as TGTGCCAGCAGCTTCCTGACAGTTACTGGTGGCTACACCTTC. Protein: CASSFLTVTGGYTF.

V gene TRBV9 combines with J gene TRBJ2-7; 9 bases are a match to TRBD1. V dropped 3 bases and J dropped 1; count of bases not matched to a gene: 5. The CDR3 is made up of 15 amino acids. Germline assignment: CDR1 SGDLS and CDR2 YYNGEE. The CDR3 DNA is TGTGCCAGCAGCGCCGGGACAGGGTGGTCCTACGAGCAGTACTTC. It yields the protein CASSAGTGWSYEQYF.

The CDR3 loop is CAWSEGAGNQPQHF. The CDR3 DNA reads TGTGCCTGGAGTGAGGGGGCCGGCAATCAGCCCCAGCATTTT. The chain employs TRBV30 and TRBJ1-5; 7 bases are a match to TRBD1. Germline V gene sequence: CDR1 GTSNPN, CDR2 SVGIG (reference sequence). J lost 2 bases, V lost 1 base, and 2 bases had no gene match. This CDR3 is 14 amino acids long. Based on the CDR3 plus reference TRBV30 and TRBJ1-5, the full variable domain is SQTIHQWPATLVQPVGSPLSLECTVEGTSNPNLYWYRQAAGRGLQLLFYSVGIGQISSEVPQNLSASRPQDRQFILSSKKLLLSDSGFYLCAWSEGAGNQPQHFGDGTRLSIL.

This clone was seen only once. The V and J genes are TRBV5-6 and TRBJ1-2; D is uncertain. This CDR3 has 14 residues. Trimming stripped 0 bases from V and 0 bases from J, with 6 bases between. Germline assignment: CDR1 SGHDT and CDR2 YYEEEE. The CDR3 nucleotides read TGTGCCAGCAGCTTGGGCAGACCTAACTATGGCTACACCTTC. Residues: CASSLGRPNYGYTF.

V and J are TRBV6-5 and TRBJ1-2, with D possibly being TRBD1 (6 bases). Trimming pared 2 bases from V and 8 bases from J, leaving 12 bases between. CDR1 is MNHEY, CDR2 SVGAGI, per germline. This CDR3 spans 13 amino acids. Here the CDR3 reads CASSYPQGRGYTF. The CDR3 DNA is TGTGCCAGCAGTTACCCCCAGGGGAGAGGCTACACCTTC.

The chain is built from TRBV6-5 and TRBJ1-1; TRBD1 matches at 7 bases. Germline V lookup: CDR1 MNHEY, CDR2 SVGAGI. Trimming took 8 bases from V and 6 from J; bases not matched to a gene: 12. This CDR3 has 14 amino acids. As DNA, the CDR3 is TGTGCCAGCCAGGGAAGGACAGGTTCCCCTGAAGCTTTCTTT. Translated, it gives CASQGRTGSPEAFF.

The chain joins TRBV2 to TRBJ1-2; 8 positions match TRBD1. In germline, CDR1 is SNHLY, CDR2 FYNNEI. V gave up 5 bases and J gave up 3 bases; unmatched junction bases: 8. CDR3 length: 15 amino acids. CDR3 protein: CASSPRDRSYYGYTF. The CDR3 DNA follows: TGTGCCAGCAGTCCCCGGGACAGGTCGTACTATGGCTACACCTTC.

The sample holds a few counts of this clone. The rearrangement links TRBV5-8 to TRBJ1-5; weak D call: TRBD1 (5 bases). Per the germline V gene, CDR1 is SGHTS and CDR2 is YDEGEE. The CDR3 is 14 residues long. V dropped 4 bases and J dropped 3 bases, with 11 bases sitting between them. The CDR3: CASSLGTYNQPQHF. DNA for the CDR3: TGTGCCAGCAGCCTGGGGACGTACAATCAGCCCCAGCATTTT.

V gene TRBV5-1 combines with J gene TRBJ2-7; a weak D match, TRBD1 (5 bases). This CDR3 region has 15 residues. With 2 bases removed from V and 0 bases from J, the gap between germline ends came to 12 bases. From germline, CDR1 is SGHRS and CDR2 YFSETQ. The CDR3 loop reads CASSLGLQVSYEQYF. The DNA for the CDR3 is TGCGCCAGCAGCTTAGGCCTACAGGTCTCCTACGAGCAGTACTTC.

The CDR3: CAWTSFTGASSYNSPLHF. The DNA of the CDR3 is TGTGCCTGGACGTCATTTACAGGGGCCAGCTCCTATAATTCACCCCTCCACTTT. V usage is TRBV30 and J usage is TRBJ1-6; TRBD1 agrees at 7 bases. The V gene's germline CDR1 is GTSNPN and CDR2 SVGIG (reference sequence). Trimming cost V 4 bases and J 0 bases; bases outside gene matches: 12. This CDR3 has 18 residues. Combining the CDR3 with reference TRBV30 and TRBJ1-6 gives the whole variable domain SQTIHQWPATLVQPVGSPLSLECTVEGTSNPNLYWYRQAAGRGLQLLFYSVGIGQISSEVPQNLSASRPQDRQFILSSKKLLLSDSGFYLCAWTSFTGASSYNSPLHFGNGTRLTVT.

This rearrangement joins TRBV7-2 to TRBJ1-2; no clear D. The CDR3 has 14 amino acids. Trimming cost V 0 bases and J 4 bases, with 9 bases left between them. Germline loops: CDR1 SGHTA, CDR2 FQGNSA. CDR3 sequence (DNA): TGTGCCAGCAGCTTAGCGACAATCCCCTATGGCTACACCTTC. Encoded protein: CASSLATIPYGYTF.

This chain joins TRBV20-1 and TRBJ2-3, with 7 bases aligning to TRBD2. Germline V gene lookup returns CDR1 DFQATT and CDR2 SNEGSKA (reference sequence). CDR3 length: 15 amino acids. V lost 3 bases to trimming and J lost 2 bases; unmatched junction nucleotides: 8. The DNA for the CDR3 is TGCAGTGCTAGTAATCGGGAGCGGGACACAGATACGCAGTATTTT. Translated: CSASNRERDTDTQYF.